Following are 24 T cell receptor beta chains from one sample sequenced in a study of cytomegalovirus exposure and HLA in healthy donors. Researchers ran the PCR with 60 Vbeta and 13 Jbeta primers. This table comes from immunoSEQ multiplex PCR, and its TCRdb copy is limited to in-frame clones, with some not included. The data contain some 120,000 clones, 70% to 80% of them seen just once; the ten biggest clones take up about 3%. Sequencing input: PBMCs. Every receptor here comes from a woman aged 18-29 years in good health and CMV-seropositive.

This rearrangement joins TRBV9 to TRBJ2-1; TRBD1 aligns across 7 bases. Germline V gene lookup returns CDR1 SGDLS and CDR2 YYNGEE. The CDR3 contains 14 residues. The J segment lost 7 bases and the V segment lost 6 bases, leaving 10 bases of the junction unmatched. The DNA of the CDR3 is TGTGCCAGCAACGCCCAGGGGGTCAAGAATGAGCAGTTCTTC. Translated, it gives CASNAQGVKNEQFF.

This clone was seen a single time. The chain links TRBV6-9 to TRBJ2-7, with 11 bases matching TRBD2. V was pared by 4 bases and J by 2 bases, with 10 bases of the junction left unmatched. From germline, CDR1 is MNHGY and CDR2 SVAAGI. CDR3 length equals 17 residues. CDR3 region: CASSSRLAGPITYEQYF. CDR3 nucleotide sequence: TGTGCCAGCAGTTCTCGACTAGCGGGACCTATTACCTACGAGCAGTACTTC.

The CDR3 region is CSARGQYEQYF. CDR3 bases: TGCAGTGCTAGAGGTCAGTACGAGCAGTACTTC. The gene calls are TRBV20-1 and TRBJ2-7; D not resolved. CDR1 and CDR2 (germline): DFQATT, SNEGSKA (reference sequence). The CDR3 is made up of 11 amino acids. V shed 1 base and J shed 4 bases, with 5 bases lying between them.

The rearrangement joins TRBV14 to TRBJ1-2; D unclear. The germline V gene encodes CDR1 SGHDN and CDR2 FVKESK. Trimming shortened V by 4 bases and J by 7 bases, and 13 bases separated the two germline ends. The CDR3 length is 13 residues. CDR3 DNA sequence: TGTGCCAGCAGCCCAACAATGGAGGCTGGCTACACCTTC. It encodes CASSPTMEAGYTF.

The genes are TRBV9 and TRBJ2-7; D may be TRBD2 (5 bases). CDR1 and CDR2 from the germline V gene are SGDLS and YYNGEE. This CDR3 is built from 16 residues. Trimming pared 0 bases from V and 3 bases from J, leaving 16 bases between. The CDR3, as DNA: TGTGCCAGCAGCGTAGGTGAGGGAAAGGGATACTACGAGCAGTACTTC. This codes for CASSVGEGKGYYEQYF.

The genes are TRBV29-1 and TRBJ1-5, with 7 nucleotides matching TRBD1. Trimming took 7 bases from V and 4 from J; bases not matched to a gene: 7. The CDR3 is made up of 13 amino acids. Per the germline V gene, CDR1 is SQVTM and CDR2 is ANQGSEA. In DNA form, the CDR3 reads TGCAGCGGAAAGACAGGGAAAAATCAGCCCCAGCATTTT. Its protein is CSGKTGKNQPQHF.

V usage is TRBV18 and J usage is TRBJ2-3, with 11 bases fitting TRBD2. Trimming cost V 4 bases and J 7 bases; bases outside gene matches: 7. Per the germline V gene, CDR1 is KGHSH and CDR2 is LQKENI. The CDR3 spans 15 residues. CDR3 coding DNA: TGTGCCAGCTCACGCACTAGCGGGAGTGGAAATACGCAGTATTTT. This codes for CASSRTSGSGNTQYF.

The genes are TRBV28 and TRBJ2-3; 7 bases are a match to TRBD2. Germline trimming cut 1 base from V and 1 base from J; bases unmatched to any gene: 11. CDR3 size: 18 residues. CDR1 is MDHEN, CDR2 SYDVKM, per germline. The CDR3 bases are TGTGCCAGCAGTTTATCCGTAACTAGCGTTCTGGGCACAGATACGCAGTATTTT. Encoded protein: CASSLSVTSVLGTDTQYF. The full variable domain, its missing parts supplied by reference TRBV28 and TRBJ2-3, is DVKVTQSSRYLVKRTGEKVFLECVQDMDHENMFWYRQDPGLGLRLIYFSYDVKMKEKGDIPEGYSVSREKKERFSLILESASTNQTSMYLCASSLSVTSVLGTDTQYFGPGTRLTVL.

A remark on this clone: An end of the junction does not agree with germline; a read error may underlie this. The gene calls are TRBV11-2 and TRBJ2-3; TRBD1 matches at 7 bases. Germline lookup yields CDR1 SGHAT and CDR2 FQNNGV. There are 14 residues in the CDR3. The CDR3 DNA is TGTGCCAGTAGCTACGACAGGGTGACAGATACGCAGTATTTT. Residues: CASSYDRVTDTQYF.

In this sample, this clone turned up a few times. This sequence joins TRBV5-1 and TRBJ2-2, with 9 bases fitting TRBD1. The length of the CDR3 is 15 residues. Trimming took 0 bases from V and 4 from J; bases not matched to a gene: 1. From germline, CDR1 is SGHRS and CDR2 YFSETQ. The CDR3 sequence: CASSLVGQGTGELFF. CDR3 DNA sequence: TGCGCCAGCAGCTTGGTGGGACAGGGCACCGGGGAGCTGTTTTTT. The entire variable domain, with the rest obtained from reference TRBV5-1 and TRBJ2-2, is as follows: KAGVTQTPRYLIKTRGQQVTLSCSPISGHRSVSWYQQTPGQGLQFLFEYFSETQRNKGNFPGRFSGRQFSNSRSEMNVSTLELGDSALYLCASSLVGQGTGELFFGEGSRLTVL.

The chain carries TRBV2 and TRBJ2-2; 10 nucleotides agree with TRBD2. The junction had 1 base not matched to a gene; V was cut back by 3 bases and J by 0 bases. Germline loops: CDR1 SNHLY, CDR2 FYNNEI. There are 16 residues in the CDR3. The CDR3 DNA reads as TGTGCCAGCAGTGATACTAGCGGGGCGAACACCGGGGAGCTGTTTTTT. Translation: CASSDTSGANTGELFF.

Only one count was recorded for this clone. The rearrangement uses TRBV5-1 and TRBJ2-1; D gene uncertain. The CDR3 spans 13 residues. Germline V CDR1 and CDR2: SGHRS, YFSETQ. Trimming took 0 bases from V and 8 from J, leaving 9 bases between them. CDR3 sequence (DNA): TGCGCCAGCAGCTTGGAAAGACTGGATGAGCAGTTCTTC. It translates to CASSLERLDEQFF.

This clone was picked up one time. This chain connects TRBV11-2 to TRBJ2-7; TRBD2 matches 11 bases. The V segment lost 3 bases and the J segment 0 bases; nucleotides outside the gene matches: 1. In germline, CDR1 is SGHAT, CDR2 FQNNGV. The CDR3 is 15 residues long. The CDR3 DNA reads TGTGCCAGCAGCTTTAGCGGGAGGGCCTCCTACGAGCAGTACTTC. Amino acids: CASSFSGRASYEQYF.

V and J are TRBV6-4 and TRBJ2-2; possibly TRBD1 for D (6 bases). The CDR3 is 13 amino acids. In germline, CDR1 is MRHNA, CDR2 SNTAGT. V was cut by 3 bases and J by 4 bases, with 6 bases left in between. Here the CDR3 DNA reads TGTGCCAGCAGTGAACAGGGCACCGGGGAGCTGTTTTTT. The encoded protein is CASSEQGTGELFF.

The chain is built from TRBV5-1 and TRBJ2-1; 7 nucleotides line up with TRBD1. This CDR3 is built from 16 residues. V gave up 0 bases and J gave up 2 bases; unmatched junction bases: 5. Germline V lookup: CDR1 SGHRS, CDR2 YFSETQ. The CDR3 nucleotides are TGCGCCAGCAGCTTGGGCCAGGGGGTTGCCTACAATGAGCAGTTCTTC. Residues: CASSLGQGVAYNEQFF. The variable domain in full, completed from reference TRBV5-1 and TRBJ2-1, reads KAGVTQTPRYLIKTRGQQVTLSCSPISGHRSVSWYQQTPGQGLQFLFEYFSETQRNKGNFPGRFSGRQFSNSRSEMNVSTLELGDSALYLCASSLGQGVAYNEQFFGPGTRLTVL.

The chain carries TRBV6-5 and TRBJ1-3, with D possibly matching TRBD1 (5 bases). Germline loops: CDR1 MNHEY, CDR2 SVGAGI. V shed 8 bases and J shed 3 bases, with 14 bases lying between them. The CDR3 is 14 residues long. The CDR3 DNA sequence: TGTGCCAGCGGGGCAGGGATAATTGGAAACACCATATATTTT. This translates into CASGAGIIGNTIYF.

This clone was seen only a few times. The rearrangement uses TRBV15 and TRBJ2-5; maybe TRBD2 (6 bases). Trimming stripped 2 bases from V and 11 bases from J, with 24 bases between. The CDR3 has 16 amino acids. Germline-derived CDR1 and CDR2 are LNHNV and YYDKDF (reference sequence). CDR3 protein: CATSRPAMSGSREQYF. In DNA form, the CDR3 reads TGTGCCACCAGCAGACCTGCGATGAGCGGTTCTCGGGAGCAGTACTTC.

This chain connects TRBV6-4 to TRBJ2-1; 9 bases align to TRBD2. This CDR3 has 14 residues. Germline lookup yields CDR1 MRHNA and CDR2 SNTAGT. The J segment lost 3 bases and the V segment lost 4 bases, leaving 1 base of the junction unmatched. The CDR3 nucleotides are TGTGCCAGCAGTGCACTAGCGGGCTACAATGAGCAGTTCTTC. Its protein is CASSALAGYNEQFF.

This clone turned up a few times. The chain links TRBV9 to TRBJ2-1; 10 bases match TRBD1. The CDR3 runs to 15 residues. CDR1 and CDR2 (germline): SGDLS, YYNGEE. The ends lost 0 bases at V and 7 bases at J; junction bases unmatched: 4. CDR3 sequence: CASSVEGQGRNEQFF. The CDR3 nucleotides read TGTGCCAGCAGCGTAGAGGGACAGGGGAGGAATGAGCAGTTCTTC. The whole variable domain, remainder taken from reference TRBV9 and TRBJ2-1, is DSGVTQTPKHLITATGQRVTLRCSPRSGDLSVYWYQQSLDQGLQFLIQYYNGEERAKGNILERFSAQQFPDLHSELNLSSLELGDSALYFCASSVEGQGRNEQFFGPGTRLTVL.

The CDR3 DNA is TGCGCCAGCAGCTTGGCGGCGGGAGGAACCCAGTACTTC. As protein: CASSLAAGGTQYF. V and J are TRBV5-1 and TRBJ2-5, with 8 bases aligning to TRBD2. Per germline, CDR1 SGHRS and CDR2 YFSETQ. This CDR3 has 13 amino acids. The V gene end was trimmed by 0 bases and the J gene end by 8 bases; junction bases not matched to a gene: 3.

The gene calls are TRBV6-1 and TRBJ2-5; D ambiguous. Trimming removed 3 bases at V and 4 bases at J, with 9 bases between. In germline, CDR1 is MNHNS, CDR2 SASEGT. The CDR3 runs to 13 residues. The CDR3 nucleotides read TGTGCCAGCAGTGAGTCAGTTGGAGAGACCCAGTACTTC. It encodes CASSESVGETQYF.

The CDR3, as DNA: TGTGCCAGCAGCGTAGATCCAGGGGTATGGTATGGCTACACCTTC. Translating it yields CASSVDPGVWYGYTF. V and J are TRBV9 and TRBJ1-2, with a tentative D call TRBD1 (6 bases). V lost 0 bases and J lost 5, with 14 bases in between. The CDR3 consists of 15 residues. CDR1 is SGDLS and CDR2 is YYNGEE in the germline V gene.

V usage is TRBV7-8 and J usage is TRBJ2-1; 7 bases agree with TRBD2. Trimming cost V 2 bases and J 10 bases; bases outside gene matches: 14. Germline V gene sequence: CDR1 SGHVS, CDR2 FQNEAQ. CDR3 size: 16 residues. The CDR3 is CASSLSSLAAFGEQFF. In nucleotides, the CDR3 is TGTGCCAGCAGCTTAAGCAGCCTAGCGGCCTTCGGGGAGCAGTTCTTC.

The V gene is TRBV7-9, the J gene TRBJ2-5; weak D call: TRBD1 (6 bases). V lost 3 bases and J lost 5, with 10 bases in between. Germline-derived CDR1 and CDR2 are SEHNR and FQNEAQ (reference sequence). The CDR3 has 13 residues. CDR3 region: CASSFGTTETQYF. The CDR3 DNA reads TGTGCCAGCAGCTTCGGGACAACGGAGACCCAGTACTTC.